This passage covers 3 T cell receptor beta chains from one sample sequenced in a study of beta chain features in type 1 diabetes. Whole-study results and caveats: Shorter TCRB CDR3s, moderately but significantly so, marked every one of the four CD4+ subsets in Type 1 diabetes patients.

Antigens for these TCRs are unknown. Of the isolated RNA, all was reverse transcribed, and so the sequenced material was expressed TCRB transcripts. The table came from immunoSEQ multiplex PCR; TCRdb's copy has only in-frame clones and leaves some out. The repertoire has under 50,000 clones, roughly 70% of them found once; the top ten carry about 2%. Sequencing input: Tregs from blood. The receptors here all came from a woman between 18 and 30 years old with type 1 diabetes.

This clone was counted only a few times. This chain joins TRBV29-1 and TRBJ2-5; 8 positions agree with TRBD1. The CDR3 spans 14 residues. After removal of 7 bases from V and 5 bases from J, the junction contained 12 bases not matched to a gene. The germline V gene has CDR1 SQVTM and CDR2 ANQGSEA. CDR3 DNA sequence: TGCAGCGGCCGCCTCAGGGGGCGCCATGAGACCCAGTACTTC. Translation gives CSGRLRGRHETQYF.

This chain links TRBV28 with TRBJ2-7; a weak D match, TRBD1 (5 bases). Germline assignment: CDR1 MDHEN and CDR2 SYDVKM. The CDR3 spans 13 residues. V was shortened by 8 bases and J by 7 bases, with 18 bases between the two germline ends. CDR3 nucleotide sequence: TGTGCCAGCGGTCCCCCCGGGCAGGGTGAGCAGTACTTC. Translating it yields CASGPPGQGEQYF.

The rearrangement uses TRBV29-1 and TRBJ2-7, with TRBD1 identical over 7 bases. CDR3 size: 14 residues. Germline loops: CDR1 SQVTM, CDR2 ANQGSEA. V dropped 5 bases and J dropped 4; count of bases not matched to a gene: 11. CDR3 DNA: TGCAGCGTTAGGGACAGACGGACCTCTTACGAGCAGTACTTC. Protein sequence: CSVRDRRTSYEQYF.